This T cell receptor (beta chain) came from a study of response to subunit inactivated influenza vaccine. Study outcomes and limitations: There was a suggestion from the authors that each seasonal influenza vaccination recruits few new T cells.

TCRdb reanalysed the RT-PCR reads using MiXCR and keeps one entry per CDR3 protein. There are about half a million distinct CDR3 sequences in the sample; 7.6% occur only once, and about an eighth lies in the top ten. This clonotype was seen at least ten times. The antigen is unknown. This CDR3 is 13 amino acids long. The germline V and J ends were trimmed by 5 bases and 8 bases, with 13 bases remaining between them. Germline values: CDR1 LNHNV, CDR2 YYDKDF (reference sequence). The source of this sequence is a man aged 50-75 years who received an inactivated influenza vaccine. The sample in question was PBMCs from blood, obtained 23 to 25 months after vaccination. The J gene is TRBJ2-4, the V gene TRBV15; D is possibly TRBD2 (5 bases). CDR3 amino acids: CATSLGGDYIQYF. DNA of the CDR3: TGTGCCACCAGCCTCGGAGGCGACTACATTCAGTACTTC.